The 31 T cell receptor beta chains in this list originate from one sample, sequenced in a study of OX40 agonist ivuxolimab in advanced cancers. Data came from immunoSEQ multiplex PCR; TCRdb stores just in-frame clones and leaves some out. The data show around 19,000 clones, roughly 80% seen once. This sample comprised CD4+ or CD8+ T cells sorted from blood, obtained in a trial of the OX40 agonist ivuxolimab. Every receptor here comes from an adult with an advanced solid tumor such as melanoma, head and neck, liver or kidney cancer.

This rearrangement joins TRBV2 to TRBJ2-7; no reliable D call. The CDR3 is 20 residues long. The germline CDR1 and CDR2 sequences are SNHLY and FYNNEI. V was cut by 0 bases and J by 0 bases, with 24 bases left in between. CDR3 DNA: TGTGCCAGCAGTGAAGCGCTAGTAGTCTCAGGCCGATTCCCCTCCTACGAGCAGTACTTC. It codes for CASSEALVVSGRFPSYEQYF.

This chain connects TRBV6-6 to TRBJ2-3; a weak D match, TRBD2 (5 bases). Germline loops: CDR1 MNHNY, CDR2 SVGAGI (reference sequence). Between the trimmed V and J ends, which lost 8 bases and 2 bases, there was a span of 11 bases. This CDR3 is built from 13 residues. The CDR3 loop reads CASSRDTTDTQYF. The CDR3 region has the DNA TGTGCCAGCTCCCGGGATACCACAGATACGCAGTATTTT.

This clone was found once. The gene calls are TRBV9 and TRBJ2-7; D might be TRBD2 (6 bases). The germline V gene has CDR1 SGDLS and CDR2 YYNGEE. This CDR3 spans 13 amino acids. V was clipped by 4 bases and J by 0 bases, with 8 bases between them. CDR3 nucleotide sequence: TGTGCCAGCAGCTCCGGGGGCTCCTACGAGCAGTACTTC. As protein: CASSSGGSYEQYF.

V usage is TRBV4-3 and J usage is TRBJ2-7, with D unresolved. The germline gives CDR1 LGHNA, CDR2 YSLEER. V lost 1 base to trimming and J lost 2 bases, with 9 bases between them. The CDR3 is 14 residues long. Here the CDR3 DNA reads TGCGCCAGCAGCCAAGGACTTACTGCCTACGAGCAGTACTTC. Protein: CASSQGLTAYEQYF.

The rearrangement uses TRBV30 and TRBJ2-5; the D gene is possibly TRBD1 (6 bases). V lost 2 bases to trimming and J lost 5 bases, with 12 bases between them. From germline, CDR1 is GTSNPN and CDR2 SVGIG (reference sequence). This CDR3 is built from 13 residues. The CDR3 region is CAWSKTGRETQYF. The CDR3 DNA sequence: TGTGCCTGGAGTAAGACAGGCCGGGAGACCCAGTACTTC.

This clone has just one count. The chain couples TRBV27 to TRBJ2-3; no firm D call. V shed 4 bases and J shed 0 bases, with 8 bases lying between them. Germline loops: CDR1 MNHEY, CDR2 SMNVEV (reference sequence). The CDR3 is 14 amino acids. The CDR3 sequence is CASSYFSSTDTQYF. The DNA of the CDR3 is TGTGCCAGCAGTTACTTCTCTAGCACAGATACGCAGTATTTT.

The V gene is TRBV4-3, the J gene TRBJ2-3; tentatively, D is TRBD2 (6 bases). In germline, CDR1 is LGHNA, CDR2 YSLEER. This CDR3 spans 14 amino acids. Trimming pared 3 bases from V and 4 bases from J, leaving 11 bases between. The CDR3 is CASSQGLGADTQYF. The CDR3 DNA sequence: TGCGCCAGCAGCCAGGGACTTGGCGCAGATACGCAGTATTTT.

J is TRBJ1-2 and V is TRBV7-9; a weak D match, TRBD1 (5 bases). The germline V and J ends were trimmed by 5 bases and 1 base, with 14 bases remaining between them. The CDR3 contains 15 residues. Germline V gene data show CDR1 as SEHNR and CDR2 as FQNEAQ (reference sequence). The CDR3 reads CASSPRGESNYGYTF. The CDR3 nucleotides read TGTGCCAGCAGCCCACGGGGGGAGAGTAACTATGGCTACACCTTC.

The chain links TRBV27 to TRBJ2-1; 14 nucleotides agree with TRBD2. Germline V gene data show CDR1 as MNHEY and CDR2 as SMNVEV (reference sequence). The CDR3 is 17 amino acids. V shed 3 bases, J shed 9 bases, and the junction held 10 bases outside the gene matches. The CDR3 spells CASSFAPGLAGAGEQFF. The CDR3 bases are TGTGCCAGCAGTTTCGCCCCGGGACTAGCGGGAGCAGGTGAGCAGTTCTTC.

The chain joins TRBV28 to TRBJ2-5; TRBD1 matches 8 bases. Trimming at V came to 3 bases and at J to 4 bases, leaving 13 bases not matched to a gene. The CDR3 length is 17 residues. Germline-derived CDR1 and CDR2 are MDHEN and SYDVKM. CDR3 amino acids: CASSFPYQGAGVETQYF. For the CDR3, the DNA is TGTGCCAGCAGTTTCCCCTACCAGGGGGCGGGTGTAGAGACCCAGTACTTC.

As DNA, the CDR3 is TGTGCCAGCAGCTTAGGACAGGGGGGATTCTCCTACGAGCAGTACTTC. Protein sequence: CASSLGQGGFSYEQYF. This rearrangement joins TRBV7-9 to TRBJ2-7, with 9 bases fitting TRBD1. The CDR3 spans 16 residues. The germline V gene encodes CDR1 SEHNR and CDR2 FQNEAQ (reference sequence). V lost 1 base, J lost 0 bases, and 4 bases stayed unmatched.

J is TRBJ2-5 and V is TRBV7-2; a weak D match, TRBD2 (6 bases). The CDR3 covers 16 residues. The germline V gene encodes CDR1 SGHTA and CDR2 FQGNSA. The V end was cut by 3 bases, the J end by 10 bases, with 24 bases between. In DNA, the CDR3 is TGTGCCAGCAGCTTGGAGGGCGGACCTCAAGTGGAGGACCAGTACTTC. This translates into CASSLEGGPQVEDQYF.

This chain links TRBV4-3 with TRBJ2-4, with 7 positions matching TRBD1. V trimming: 6 bases; J trimming: 1 base; junction bases outside the gene matches: 6. This CDR3 contains 15 residues. Germline-derived CDR1 and CDR2 are LGHNA and YSLEER. The CDR3: CASSPTGDAKNIQYF. The CDR3 bases are TGCGCCAGCAGTCCCACAGGGGACGCCAAAAACATTCAGTACTTC.

This rearrangement joins TRBV9 to TRBJ2-1; D is uncertain. The CDR3 has 11 residues. Trimming left V 0 bases short and J 10 bases short, with 5 bases between. Germline V gene lookup returns CDR1 SGDLS and CDR2 YYNGEE. DNA for the CDR3: TGTGCCAGCAGCGTAGGGCGGGAGCAGTTCTTC. This sequence encodes CASSVGREQFF.

The chain couples TRBV6-5 to TRBJ1-2, with D tentatively TRBD1 (6 bases). V lost 0 bases, J lost 4 bases, and 15 bases lay in between. The CDR3 covers 16 residues. Germline assignment: CDR1 MNHEY and CDR2 SVGAGI. CDR3 residues: CASSYSSYGDIYGYTF. In nucleotides, the CDR3 is TGTGCCAGCAGTTACTCGTCGTACGGGGACATCTATGGCTACACCTTC.

V usage is TRBV5-6 and J usage is TRBJ1-2; possible D gene TRBD1, 5 bases. V was clipped by 7 bases and J by 12 bases, with 25 bases between them. The CDR3 is 14 amino acids. Germline values: CDR1 SGHDT, CDR2 YYEEEE. CDR3 bases: TGTGCCAGCTTAGCCCGGGACCACCTACGTGTGGACACCTTC. Protein sequence: CASLARDHLRVDTF.

The V gene is TRBV27, the J gene TRBJ2-7; a possible D gene is TRBD2 (5 bases). V was trimmed by 2 bases and J by 3 bases, leaving 11 bases between them. This CDR3 has 14 amino acids. Germline CDR1 is MNHEY and CDR2 is SMNVEV (reference sequence). The CDR3, as DNA: TGTGCCAGCAGTTTAATCTTCGGGGACTACGAGCAGTACTTC. Its translation: CASSLIFGDYEQYF.

This rearrangement joins TRBV9 to TRBJ1-1, with TRBD1 matching 9 bases. CDR3 length: 15 amino acids. CDR1 and CDR2 from the germline V gene are SGDLS and YYNGEE. J was trimmed by 6 bases and V by 0 bases; bases with no gene match: 6. In DNA, the CDR3 is TGTGCCAGCAGCGTAGCGGGACAGGGTTTCGCTGAAGCTTTCTTT. Encoded protein: CASSVAGQGFAEAFF. Supplemented by reference TRBV9 and TRBJ1-1, the full variable domain reads DSGVTQTPKHLITATGQRVTLRCSPRSGDLSVYWYQQSLDQGLQFLIQYYNGEERAKGNILERFSAQQFPDLHSELNLSSLELGDSALYFCASSVAGQGFAEAFFGQGTRLTVV.

V gene TRBV11-2 combines with J gene TRBJ1-4; D remains unclear. The CDR3 runs to 15 residues. V lost 0 bases and J lost 3, with 8 bases in between. Germline CDR1 reads SGHAT; CDR2 reads FQNNGV. The CDR3 region has the DNA TGTGCCAGCAGCTTAGATCCTGGTGCTAATGAAAAACTGTTTTTT. Amino acid sequence: CASSLDPGANEKLFF.

The chain couples TRBV30 to TRBJ2-7, with a possible D match to TRBD2 (6 bases). Germline V gene data show CDR1 as GTSNPN and CDR2 as SVGIG (reference sequence). The CDR3 is 13 amino acids. Trimming removed 4 bases at V and 4 bases at J, with 14 bases between. CDR3 amino acids: CAWTLTGGYEQYF. The CDR3, as DNA: TGTGCCTGGACCCTCACTGGAGGGTACGAGCAGTACTTC.

This chain connects TRBV4-1 to TRBJ1-1; D may be TRBD1 (5 bases). The germline CDR1 and CDR2 sequences are MGHRA and YSYEKL. Trimming removed 2 bases from V and 0 bases from J, with 13 bases in between. This CDR3 is built from 16 residues. CDR3 residues: CASSQPPMTVNTEAFF. For the CDR3, the DNA is TGCGCCAGCAGCCAACCTCCAATGACAGTGAACACTGAAGCTTTCTTT.

This clone rates as medium-sized. The gene calls are TRBV10-3 and TRBJ1-5; no definite D call. Germline-derived CDR1 and CDR2 are ENHRY and SYGVKD. This CDR3 comprises 12 residues. Trimming removed 0 bases at V and 4 bases at J, with 1 base between. CDR3 sequence reads: CAISESNQPQHF. The CDR3, as DNA: TGTGCCATCAGTGAGTCGAATCAGCCCCAGCATTTT.

The rearrangement uses TRBV6-5 and TRBJ2-5, with 7 bases aligning to TRBD2. The CDR3 extends over 14 amino acids. V trimming: 2 bases; J trimming: 7 bases; junction bases outside the gene matches: 7. In germline, CDR1 is MNHEY, CDR2 SVGAGI. The CDR3 sequence: CASSYRVPGGTQYF. The DNA of the CDR3 is TGTGCCAGCAGTTACCGCGTTCCGGGGGGGACCCAGTACTTC.

The chain is built from TRBV7-8 and TRBJ1-5; 8 bases fit TRBD1. The CDR3 is made up of 13 amino acids. Looked up from germline, CDR1 is SGHVS and CDR2 is FQNEAQ. J was trimmed by 5 bases and V by 8 bases; bases with no gene match: 5. The CDR3, as DNA: TGTGCCAGCCAGGACAGGGACTATCAGCCCCAGCATTTT. This sequence encodes CASQDRDYQPQHF. The full variable domain, in which reference TRBV7-8 and TRBJ1-5 provide the parts outside the CDR3, is GAGVSQSPRYKVAKRGQDVALRCDPISGHVSLFWYQQALGQGPEFLTYFQNEAQLDKSGLPSDRFFAERPEGSVSTLKIQRTQQEDSAVYLCASQDRDYQPQHFGDGTRLSIL.

The J gene is TRBJ2-7, the V gene TRBV5-4; no definite D call. V lost 2 bases, J lost 4 bases, and 7 bases lay in between. The CDR3 extends over 12 amino acids. In germline, CDR1 is SGHNT, CDR2 YYREEE (reference sequence). The CDR3 coding sequence is TGTGCCAGCAGCTTTCTGAGTTACGAGCAGTACTTC. Protein: CASSFLSYEQYF.

This chain links TRBV5-6 with TRBJ1-2, with D possibly TRBD1 on 5 matching bases. CDR1 is SGHDT, CDR2 YYEEEE, per germline. V gave up 3 bases and J gave up 4 bases, with 19 bases separating them. The CDR3 spans 16 residues. The CDR3 is CASSSLDRLTGYGYTF. The CDR3 DNA is TGTGCCAGCAGCTCCCTAGACAGACTGACGGGCTATGGCTACACCTTC.

The genes are TRBV9 and TRBJ2-2, with 10 bases matching TRBD1. CDR1 SGDLS and CDR2 YYNGEE come from the germline V gene. The junction had 0 bases not matched to a gene; V was cut back by 0 bases and J by 4 bases. This CDR3 has 15 amino acids. The DNA of the CDR3 is TGTGCCAGCAGCGTAGGGACAGGGGGCACCGGGGAGCTGTTTTTT. Translating gives CASSVGTGGTGELFF.

J is TRBJ2-2 and V is TRBV11-3, with unresolved D. CDR3 length equals 13 residues. The V and J ends lost 3 bases and 6 bases respectively, with 8 bases between them. CDR1 and CDR2 (germline): SGHNT, YENEEA. The CDR3 protein is CASSFRAAGELFF. CDR3 DNA: TGTGCCAGCAGCTTCCGGGCTGCCGGGGAGCTGTTTTTT. The complete variable domain, with remaining parts taken from reference TRBV11-3 and TRBJ2-2, reads EAGVVQSPRYKIIEKKQPVAFWCNPISGHNTLYWYLQNLGQGPELLIRYENEEAVDDSQLPKDRFSAERLKGVDSTLKIQPAELGDSAVYLCASSFRAAGELFFGEGSRLTVL.

The chain is built from TRBV11-3 and TRBJ2-1, with D possibly TRBD2 on 5 matching bases. The CDR3 consists of 15 residues. Germline lookup yields CDR1 SGHNT and CDR2 YENEEA. V lost 5 bases to trimming and J lost 0 bases, with 11 bases between them. The CDR3: CASSLSVDSYNEQFF. The CDR3 bases are TGTGCCAGCAGCCTTAGCGTTGACTCCTACAATGAGCAGTTCTTC.

The V gene is TRBV27, the J gene TRBJ2-7, with D possibly matching TRBD1 (6 bases). Trimming removed 3 bases at V and 1 base at J, with 10 bases between. From germline, CDR1 is MNHEY and CDR2 SMNVEV (reference sequence). The CDR3 sequence is 14 residues long. The CDR3 here is CASSFGTPSYEQYF. The CDR3 region has the DNA TGTGCCAGCAGTTTCGGGACACCTTCCTACGAGCAGTACTTC.

The CDR3 bases are TGTGCCAGCAGCCTTCGGGGGAACCACTACGAGCAGTACTTC. Amino acids: CASSLRGNHYEQYF. The chain couples TRBV11-1 to TRBJ2-7; possibly TRBD2 for D (6 bases). V lost 5 bases and J lost 3, with 14 bases in between. CDR3 length: 14 residues. Germline-derived CDR1 and CDR2 are SGHAT and FQDESV (reference sequence).